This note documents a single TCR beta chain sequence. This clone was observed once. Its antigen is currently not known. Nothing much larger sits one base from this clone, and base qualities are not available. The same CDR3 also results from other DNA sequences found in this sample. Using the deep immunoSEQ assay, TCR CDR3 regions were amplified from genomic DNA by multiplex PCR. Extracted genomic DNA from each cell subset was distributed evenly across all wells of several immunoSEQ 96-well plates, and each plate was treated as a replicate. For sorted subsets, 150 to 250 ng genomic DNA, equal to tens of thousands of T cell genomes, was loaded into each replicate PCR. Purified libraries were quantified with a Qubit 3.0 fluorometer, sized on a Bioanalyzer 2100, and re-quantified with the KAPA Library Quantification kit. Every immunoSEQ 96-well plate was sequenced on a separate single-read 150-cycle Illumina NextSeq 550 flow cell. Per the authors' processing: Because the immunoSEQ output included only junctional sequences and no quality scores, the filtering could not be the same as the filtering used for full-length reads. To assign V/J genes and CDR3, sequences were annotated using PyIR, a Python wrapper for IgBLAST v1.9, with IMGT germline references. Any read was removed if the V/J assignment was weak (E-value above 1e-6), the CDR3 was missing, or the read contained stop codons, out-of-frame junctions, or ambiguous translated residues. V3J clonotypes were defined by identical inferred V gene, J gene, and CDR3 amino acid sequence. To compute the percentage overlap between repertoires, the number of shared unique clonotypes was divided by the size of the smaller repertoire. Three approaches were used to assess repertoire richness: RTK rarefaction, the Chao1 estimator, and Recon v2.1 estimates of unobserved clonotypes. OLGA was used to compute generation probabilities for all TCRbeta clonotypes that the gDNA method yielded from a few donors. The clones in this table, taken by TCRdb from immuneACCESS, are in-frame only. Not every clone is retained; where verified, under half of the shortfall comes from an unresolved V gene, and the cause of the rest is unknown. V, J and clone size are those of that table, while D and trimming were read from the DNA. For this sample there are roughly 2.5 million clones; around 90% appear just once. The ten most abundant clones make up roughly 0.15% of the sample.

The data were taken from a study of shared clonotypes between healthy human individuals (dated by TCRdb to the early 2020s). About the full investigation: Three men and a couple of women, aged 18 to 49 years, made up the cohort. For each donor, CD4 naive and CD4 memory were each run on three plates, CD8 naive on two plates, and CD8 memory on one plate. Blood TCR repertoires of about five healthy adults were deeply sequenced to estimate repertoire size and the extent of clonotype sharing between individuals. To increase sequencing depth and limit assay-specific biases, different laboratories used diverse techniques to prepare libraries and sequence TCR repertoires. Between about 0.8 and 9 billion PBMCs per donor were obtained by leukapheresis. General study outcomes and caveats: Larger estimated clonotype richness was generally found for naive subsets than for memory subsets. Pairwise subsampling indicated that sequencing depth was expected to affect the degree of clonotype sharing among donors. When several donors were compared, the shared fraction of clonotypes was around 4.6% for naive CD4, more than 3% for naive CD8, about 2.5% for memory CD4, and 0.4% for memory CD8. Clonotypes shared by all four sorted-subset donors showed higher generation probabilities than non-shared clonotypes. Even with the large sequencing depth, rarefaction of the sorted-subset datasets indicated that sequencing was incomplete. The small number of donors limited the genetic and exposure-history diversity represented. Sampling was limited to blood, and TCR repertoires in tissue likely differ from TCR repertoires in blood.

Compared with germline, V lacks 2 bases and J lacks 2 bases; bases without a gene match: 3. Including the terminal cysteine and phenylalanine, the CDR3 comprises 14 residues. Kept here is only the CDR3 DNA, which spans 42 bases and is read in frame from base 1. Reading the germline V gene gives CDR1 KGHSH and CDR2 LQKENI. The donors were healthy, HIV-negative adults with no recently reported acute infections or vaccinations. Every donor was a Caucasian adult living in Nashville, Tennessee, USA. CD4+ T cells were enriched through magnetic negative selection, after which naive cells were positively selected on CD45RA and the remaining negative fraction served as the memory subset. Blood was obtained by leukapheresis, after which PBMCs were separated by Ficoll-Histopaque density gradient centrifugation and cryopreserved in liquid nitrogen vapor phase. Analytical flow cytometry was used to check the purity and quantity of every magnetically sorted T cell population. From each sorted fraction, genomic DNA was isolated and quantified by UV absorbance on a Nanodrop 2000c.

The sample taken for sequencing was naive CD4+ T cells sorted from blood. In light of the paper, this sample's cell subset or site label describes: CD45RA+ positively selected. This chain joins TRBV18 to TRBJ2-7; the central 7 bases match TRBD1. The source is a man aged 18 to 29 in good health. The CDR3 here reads CASSPGTETYEQYF. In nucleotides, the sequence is TGTGCCAGCTCACCAGGGACAGAAACCTACGAGCAGTACTTC.